The clone carrying this T cell receptor beta chain showed up many times. Germline CDR1 reads SEHNR; CDR2 reads FQNEAQ (reference sequence). CDR3 size: 14 residues. Trimming took off 1 base at V and 6 bases at J, with 10 bases between the two ends. There were no patients who had received any treatment before thyroid surgery. Authors' analysis steps: The distant-metastasis classifier for papillary thyroid cancer was built from CDR3 differences across clinicopathological groups. TCRdb re-called the PCR reads through MiXCR. TCRdb's processing, not the study's, gives the V and J calls here. The data show 91,000 or so clones, approximately 11% seen once. The data were taken from a study of metastatic and nonmetastatic thyroid tumors. At the level of the study: Samples came from malignant and benign thyroid patients, and repertoires were compared across blood and tumor or nodule tissue.

The chain carries TRBV7-9 and TRBJ2-1; D possibly corresponds to TRBD1 (5 bases). This receptor was taken from a female donor with papillary thyroid cancer or a benign thyroid nodule (not recorded which). Some clones in this sample may be carry-over from other donors' samples. Sequencing input: blood. In DNA form, the CDR3 reads TGTGCCAGCAGCTTAGGGGCAGGGATCAATGAGCAGTTCTTC. Protein sequence: CASSLGAGINEQFF.